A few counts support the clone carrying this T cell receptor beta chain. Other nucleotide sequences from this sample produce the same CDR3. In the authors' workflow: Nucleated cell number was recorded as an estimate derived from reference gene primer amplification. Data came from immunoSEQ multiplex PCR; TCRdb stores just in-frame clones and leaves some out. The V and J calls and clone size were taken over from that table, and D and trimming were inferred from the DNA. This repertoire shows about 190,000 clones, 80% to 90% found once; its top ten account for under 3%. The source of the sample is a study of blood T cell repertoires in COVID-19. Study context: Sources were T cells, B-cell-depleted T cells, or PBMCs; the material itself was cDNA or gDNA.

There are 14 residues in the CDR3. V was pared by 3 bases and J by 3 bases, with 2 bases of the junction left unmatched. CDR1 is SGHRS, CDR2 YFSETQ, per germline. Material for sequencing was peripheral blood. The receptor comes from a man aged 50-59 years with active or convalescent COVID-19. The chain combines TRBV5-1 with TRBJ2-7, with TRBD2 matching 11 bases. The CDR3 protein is CASSSTSGSYEQYF. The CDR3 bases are TGCGCCAGCAGCTCAACTAGCGGGAGCTACGAGCAGTACTTC.